The 3 T cell receptor beta chains below all came from one sample that was sequenced in a study of T cells after yellow fever vaccination. In TCRdb, the 5' RACE reads were re-called with MiXCR into one record per CDR3 protein. The data show 250,000 to 400,000 distinct CDR3 sequences, roughly 4% seen once. The source material was PBMCs, sampled 5 days after the yellow fever booster vaccination. These receptors all stem from a man aged 18-30 years who received the YFV17D yellow fever vaccine.

This clonotype was picked up many times. This chain joins TRBV28 and TRBJ1-2; no definite D call. CDR3 length equals 11 residues. Germline loops: CDR1 MDHEN, CDR2 SYDVKM. Trimming left V 1 base short and J 7 bases short, with 4 bases between. Written as DNA, the CDR3 is TGTGCCAGCAGTTTATTGGGTGGCTACACCTTC. Translating gives CASSLLGGYTF.

This clonotype has a count of ten or more. The chain combines TRBV4-3 with TRBJ1-2, with unresolved D. The CDR3 has 14 amino acids. The germline V and J ends were trimmed by 0 bases and 0 bases, with 5 bases remaining between them. From germline, CDR1 is LGHNA and CDR2 YSLEER. CDR3: CASSQDWANYGYTF. The CDR3 DNA reads TGCGCCAGCAGCCAAGATTGGGCTAACTATGGCTACACCTTC.

This rearrangement joins TRBV10-3 to TRBJ1-1, with a weak D call TRBD1 (5 bases). The CDR3 loop spans 14 amino acids. Germline values: CDR1 ENHRY, CDR2 SYGVKD. Trimming stripped 4 bases from V and 5 bases from J, with 14 bases between. In nucleotides, the CDR3 is TGTGCCATCAGTGCGGGGGTCCCCGCGACTGAAGCTTTCTTT. Amino acids: CAISAGVPATEAFF.